This entry describes one T cell receptor beta chain. No antigen is known for it. The sample holds no much larger clone one base away, and base qualities are not on file. The data were taken from a study of blood T cell repertoires in COVID-19 (dated by TCRdb to 2020 to 2021). In the study overall: Collaborator samples came from the United States, Italy and Spain and covered acute and convalescent phases of COVID-19. The prospective study material was composed of cDNA or gDNA derived from T cells, B-cell-depleted T cells, or PBMCs. The dataset comprised deeply sampled blood TCRbeta repertoires from subjects exposed to, actively infected with, or recovered from COVID-19. A freely available public database, intended as a resource for researchers studying the immune response to SARS-CoV-2, is where the repertoires were released. Samples came from the ongoing ImmuneRACE study (first 160 participants) plus 1,254 subjects from 6 global collaborators. Sample metadata almost always included a de-identified subject ID, COVID-19 status, age in years and sex. Where available, HLA class I and class II types were obtained from metadata supplied by the sample provider rather than from assay-based typing.

The research as a whole found: Clinical and demographic metadata were provided uncurated, with the amount varying by source and participant.

Another Seattle source contributed samples from volunteer blood donors who had recovered from COVID-19. Whole blood was collected in K2EDTA tubes by collaborating institutions according to the institutions' own protocols. For TCRbeta analysis, collaborator samples were shipped as frozen whole blood, as isolated PBMCs, or as DNA extracted from either sample type. TCRbeta CDR3 regions were amplified from genomic DNA using the immunoSEQ Assay, a bias-controlled multiplex PCR. Per the authors' processing: Within the assay, amplification of reference gene primers was used to estimate how many nucleated cells each sample contained. Sequence reads were collapsed and filtered to measure the absolute abundance of every unique TCRbeta CDR3 rearrangement. For each sample, productive Simpson clonality was calculated as the square root of Simpson's diversity index over productive rearrangements. TCRdb stores this immuneACCESS table with in-frame sequences only. Part of the clones is absent; in the studies checked, under half of the shortfall reflects unresolved V genes, and no reason is known for the rest. The V and J calls and clone size come from that table; D and trimming were worked out from the DNA. The sample records roughly 300,000 clones, around 87% of which are singletons. The top ten hold around 1.5% of the sample.

This receptor was obtained from a woman aged 40-49 years who had recovered from COVID-19. What was sequenced was peripheral blood.

The base sequence is TGTGCCAGCAGCCCCGCCGGGGGGCCCTACAATGAGCAGTTCTTC. It encodes CASSPAGGPYNEQFF. The V gene is TRBV11-3 and the J gene is TRBJ2-1; TRBD2 could be the D gene, as 7 bases match. From cysteine to phenylalanine, the CDR3 is 15 amino acids long. Only the CDR3 DNA stays, 45 bases, in frame from base 1. Reading the germline V gene gives CDR1 SGHNT and CDR2 YENEEA. V was cut back by 5 bases and J by 2 bases, leaving a gap of 13 bases between them.